This TCR beta chain was identified during a study of cytomegalovirus exposure and HLA in healthy donors. Findings and limits, study-wide: Later findings reportedly placed an Asian-associated ancestry cluster below the approximately 700-donor mean for N-insertions. Most CMV-associated TCR beta chains appeared HLA-restricted in a later analysis. Later analysis identified a missense DCLRE1C variant that was linked to TCR beta V- and J-gene trimming. Common viral pathogens seemed, in a later analysis, to connect with several of the most significant clusters.

Germline V gives CDR1 LGHNA, CDR2 YNFKEQ. The CDR3 contains 17 residues. V lost 2 bases to trimming and J lost 6 bases; unmatched junction nucleotides: 12. About this clone: No antigen is known for it.

PCR amplification relied on 60 Vbeta primers (plus 13 Jbeta primers). Using immunoSEQ multiplex PCR, the repertoire was profiled, and TCRdb retains in-frame clones only, with some absent. This sample yields 180,000 or so clones, of which roughly four fifths are seen a single time; 0.075% to 0.1% belongs to the top ten. The clonotype originates from a boy younger than 10 in good health and CMV-seronegative. Sequenced: PBMCs. The chain employs TRBV4-2 and TRBJ1-2, with TRBD1 identical over 10 bases. In DNA, the CDR3 is TGTGCCAGCAGCCAACGGACAGGGGGAGGAACCACGGATGGCTACACCTTC. Translated: CASSQRTGGGTTDGYTF.